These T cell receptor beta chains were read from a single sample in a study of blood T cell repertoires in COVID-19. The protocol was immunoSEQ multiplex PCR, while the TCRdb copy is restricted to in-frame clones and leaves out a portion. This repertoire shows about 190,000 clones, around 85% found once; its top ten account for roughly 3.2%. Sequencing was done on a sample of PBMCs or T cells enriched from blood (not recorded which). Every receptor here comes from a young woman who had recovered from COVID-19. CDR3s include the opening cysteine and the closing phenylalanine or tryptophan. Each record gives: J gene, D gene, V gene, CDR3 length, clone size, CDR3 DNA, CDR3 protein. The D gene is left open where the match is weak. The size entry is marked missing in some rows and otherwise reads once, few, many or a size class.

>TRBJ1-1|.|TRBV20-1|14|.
TGCAGTGCCAGTTCTACCTGGGGGGGCACTGAAGCTTTCTTT
CSASSTWGGTEAFF
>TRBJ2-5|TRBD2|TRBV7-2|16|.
TGTGCCAGCAGCTACCTTCGGACTAGGGTGGGTGAGACCCAGTACTTC
CASSYLRTRVGETQYF
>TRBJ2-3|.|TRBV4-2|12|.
TGTGCCAGCAGCGACGGACCGGAGGCGCAGTATTTT
CASSDGPEAQYF
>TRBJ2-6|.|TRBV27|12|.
TGTGCCAGTAGCCCCCTCTTCGATGTCCTGACTTTC
CASSPLFDVLTF
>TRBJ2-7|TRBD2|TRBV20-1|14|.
TGCAGTGCTAGTCGTCTAGCGGGAGTAGGCGAGCAGTACTTC
CSASRLAGVGEQYF
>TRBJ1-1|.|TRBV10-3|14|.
TGTGCCATCAGTGGGGGGGGGAGAGGCCCTGAAGCTTTCTTT
CAISGGGRGPEAFF
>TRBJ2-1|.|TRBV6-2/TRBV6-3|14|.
TGTGCCAGCAGTATCCTCGGGGTGCGGGGTGAGCAGTTCTTC
CASSILGVRGEQFF
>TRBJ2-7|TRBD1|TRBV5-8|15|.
TGTGCCAGCAGCTTGGGGACAGGGAACTCCTACGAGCAGTACTTC
CASSLGTGNSYEQYF
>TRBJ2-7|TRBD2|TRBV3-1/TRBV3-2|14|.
TGTACCAGCAGCCAGTCCGGGACTAGCGGCGAGCAGTACTTC
CTSSQSGTSGEQYF
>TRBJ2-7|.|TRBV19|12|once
TGTGCCAGTATGGCGGAGAACTACGAGCAGTACTTC
CASMAENYEQYF
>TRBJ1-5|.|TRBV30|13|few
TGTGCCTGGAGGACAGGCGAATCAGGGCCCCAGCATTTT
CAWRTGESGPQHF
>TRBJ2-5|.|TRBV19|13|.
TGTGCCAGTAAGTCGCCCGGGGGAGAGACCCAGTACTTC
CASKSPGGETQYF
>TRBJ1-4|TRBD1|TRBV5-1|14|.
TGCGCCAGCAGAACAGGGGGGATGGCTGAAAAACTGTTTTTT
CASRTGGMAEKLFF
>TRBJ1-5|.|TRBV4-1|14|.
TGCGCCAGCAGCCCCCTGGACGGGGATCAGCCCCAGCATTTT
CASSPLDGDQPQHF
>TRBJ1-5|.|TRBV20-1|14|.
TGCAGTGCTAGTAGGACCGTAGGGGATCAGCCCCAGCATTTT
CSASRTVGDQPQHF
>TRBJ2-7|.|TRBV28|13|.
TGTGCCAGCAGTTCCGGGGGAGTCTACGAGCAGTACTTC
CASSSGGVYEQYF
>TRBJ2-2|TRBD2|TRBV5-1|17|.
TGCGCCAGCAGCTTAACCTCTAGCGGAACGAACACCGGGGAGCTGTTTTTT
CASSLTSSGTNTGELFF
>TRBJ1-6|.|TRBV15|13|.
TGTGCCACCAGCAGAGGAAGGGGTTCACCCCTCCACTTT
CATSRGRGSPLHF
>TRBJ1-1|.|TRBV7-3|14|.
TGTGCCAGCAGCTTAACAACTCTGGACACTGAAGCTTTCTTT
CASSLTTLDTEAFF
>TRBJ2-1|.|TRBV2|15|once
TGTGCCAGCGTTGCGGGGCGGACCGATTACAATGAGCAGTTCTTC
CASVAGRTDYNEQFF
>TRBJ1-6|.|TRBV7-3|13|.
TGTGCCAGCAGCTATAGTGAATCTTCACCCCTCCACTTT
CASSYSESSPLHF
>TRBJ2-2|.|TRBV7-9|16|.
TGTGCCAGCAGCTTATTCCGGCGGGGGAACACCGGGGAGCTGTTTTTT
CASSLFRRGNTGELFF
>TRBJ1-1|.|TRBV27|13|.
TGTGCCAGCAGTTTAAGATCGGGGGTTGAAGCTTTCTTT
CASSLRSGVEAFF
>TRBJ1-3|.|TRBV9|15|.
TGTGCCAGCAGCGTGGATCGGAGCTCTGGAAACACCATATATTTT
CASSVDRSSGNTIYF
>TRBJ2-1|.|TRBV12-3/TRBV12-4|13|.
TGTGCCAGCAGTTTGGACTACTACAATGAGCAGTTCTTC
CASSLDYYNEQFF
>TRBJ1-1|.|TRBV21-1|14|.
TGTGCCAGCAGCGGAACAGGGGGAAATACTGAAGCTTTCTTT
CASSGTGGNTEAFF
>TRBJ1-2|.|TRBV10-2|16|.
TGCGCCAGCAGTGATCTCGGGGCGGGGGCTAACTATGGCTACACCTTC
CASSDLGAGANYGYTF
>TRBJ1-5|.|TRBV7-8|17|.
TGTGCCAGCAGCGGTAAGCAGGAGGCAGGACGAGGTCAGCCCCAGCATTTT
CASSGKQEAGRGQPQHF
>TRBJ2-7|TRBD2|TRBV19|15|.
TGTGCCAGTAGTCATCGGACTAGCGGGAGCTACGAGCAGTACTTC
CASSHRTSGSYEQYF
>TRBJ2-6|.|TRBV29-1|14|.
TGCAGCGTTGGAGGACACGCTGGGGCCAACGTCCTGACTTTC
CSVGGHAGANVLTF
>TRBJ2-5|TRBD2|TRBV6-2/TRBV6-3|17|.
TGTGCCAGCAGTTACGTTCTAGCGGGGGCAAGGGGGGAGACCCAGTACTTC
CASSYVLAGARGETQYF
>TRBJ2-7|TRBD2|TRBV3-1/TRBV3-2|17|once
TGTGCCAGCAGCCAAGACGGACGGGGACTAGCCTCCGTCGAGCAGTACTTC
CASSQDGRGLASVEQYF
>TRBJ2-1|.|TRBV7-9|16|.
TGTGCCAGCAGCCAGTCTGGCCGGGTAACCTACAATGAGCAGTTCTTC
CASSQSGRVTYNEQFF
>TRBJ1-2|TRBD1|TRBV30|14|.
TGTGCCTGGAGGCCAAAGGGGGCAGGGGGAGGCTACACCTTC
CAWRPKGAGGGYTF
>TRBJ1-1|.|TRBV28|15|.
TGTGCCAGCAGCCCCGGGGGAGGGGGATACACTGAAGCTTTCTTT
CASSPGGGGYTEAFF
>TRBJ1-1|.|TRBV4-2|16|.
TGTGCCAGCAGCCCCCCCGGAGGGCTGATGAACACTGAAGCTTTCTTT
CASSPPGGLMNTEAFF
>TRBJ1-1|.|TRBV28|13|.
TGTGCCAGCAGTTTGACAGGACGGCCTGAAGCTTTCTTT
CASSLTGRPEAFF
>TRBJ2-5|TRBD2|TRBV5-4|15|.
TGTGCCAGCAGCTTCCAAGCGGGGGGTGCAGAGACCCAGTACTTC
CASSFQAGGAETQYF
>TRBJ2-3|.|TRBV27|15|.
TGTGCCAGCAGTTTGGGGGGGGCGCCGGTAGATACGCAGTATTTT
CASSLGGAPVDTQYF
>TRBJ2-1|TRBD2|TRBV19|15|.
TGTGCCAGTAGTTTTATAGCGGGGGGGAACAATGAGCAGTTCTTC
CASSFIAGGNNEQFF
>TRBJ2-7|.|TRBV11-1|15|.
TGTGCCAGCAGCCCCCCCGCTGCGTCTATTGGCGAGCAGTACTTC
CASSPPAASIGEQYF
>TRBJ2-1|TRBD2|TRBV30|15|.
TGTGCCTGGAGTCTCCTGGCGGGAGGCTACAATGAGCAGTTCTTC
CAWSLLAGGYNEQFF
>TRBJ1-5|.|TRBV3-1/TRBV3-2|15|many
TGTGCCAGCAGCCCCCAGGCCTCAGGGGATCAGCCCCAGCATTTT
CASSPQASGDQPQHF
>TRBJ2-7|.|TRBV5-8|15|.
TGTGCCAGCAGCCCGGACAACCGCCACTGGGGAGAGCAGTACTTC
CASSPDNRHWGEQYF
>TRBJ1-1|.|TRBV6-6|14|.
TGTGCCAGCAGTTACTCGGCCGTGAACACTGAAGCTTTCTTT
CASSYSAVNTEAFF
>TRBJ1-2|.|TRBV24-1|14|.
TGTGCCACCAGTGATGCGGGACCGTCCTATGGCTACACCTTC
CATSDAGPSYGYTF
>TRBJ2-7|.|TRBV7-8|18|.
TGTGCCAGCAGCGAGGGGGCGGGATACCCTCTGAGCTCCTACGAGCAGTACTTC
CASSEGAGYPLSSYEQYF